Below, 17 T cell receptor beta chains from the same sample are listed, as sequenced in a study of blood T cell repertoires in COVID-19. TCRdb's table, derived via immunoSEQ multiplex PCR, lists solely in-frame clones and lacks some. The table lists roughly 190,000 clones, 84% of them singletons. The source material was peripheral blood. The receptors were sampled from a human donor with acute or convalescent COVID-19. The donor label of this sample is uncertain.

This chain uses TRBV5-1 with TRBJ2-7, with 9 bases matching TRBD2. The CDR3 runs to 14 residues. After removal of 9 bases from V and 0 bases from J, the junction contained 7 bases not matched to a gene. The germline V gene has CDR1 SGHRS and CDR2 YFSETQ. This CDR3 reads CATRTSATSYEQYF. The CDR3, as DNA: TGCGCCACCCGGACTAGCGCGACCTCCTACGAGCAGTACTTC.

The chain is built from TRBV9 and TRBJ2-6; 16 bases align to TRBD2. The CDR3 sequence is 21 residues long. V gave up 2 bases and J gave up 3 bases; unmatched junction bases: 11. Per germline, CDR1 SGDLS and CDR2 YYNGEE. The DNA for the CDR3 is TGTGCCAGCAGCGTGATAACCGGGACTAGCGGGAGGGCTGGTGGGGCCAACGTCCTGACTTTC. This codes for CASSVITGTSGRAGGANVLTF.

The V gene is TRBV10-3, the J gene TRBJ2-1; 13 nucleotides match TRBD2. The CDR3 consists of 19 residues. V was clipped by 3 bases and J by 1 base; unmatched bases: 9. The germline gives CDR1 ENHRY, CDR2 SYGVKD. The CDR3 DNA is TGTGCCATCAGTGAACTAGCGGGAGGGGATTCGGGGTCCTACAATGAGCAGTTCTTC. Protein product: CAISELAGGDSGSYNEQFF.

This chain connects TRBV5-1 to TRBJ2-2, with 7 bases that match TRBD1. The CDR3 is made up of 16 amino acids. Germline V gives CDR1 SGHRS, CDR2 YFSETQ. Unmatched junction bases numbered 3, after V lost 0 bases and J lost 1 base. In DNA, the CDR3 is TGCGCCAGCAGCTTGGGGAGACAGGGGAACACCGGGGAGCTGTTTTTT. Translated: CASSLGRQGNTGELFF.

V is TRBV9 and J is TRBJ2-3; TRBD2 matches 9 bases. V trimming: 5 bases; J trimming: 6 bases; junction bases outside the gene matches: 13. This CDR3 has 16 amino acids. Germline assignment: CDR1 SGDLS and CDR2 YYNGEE. The CDR3 sequence: CASSLEAGGPTDTQYF. The CDR3 DNA reads TGTGCCAGCAGTTTAGAGGCGGGGGGGCCCACTGATACGCAGTATTTT.

This CDR3 is CASSSGSSYTEAFF. CDR3 coding DNA: TGTGCTAGCTCCTCAGGGTCTTCATACACTGAAGCTTTCTTT. This chain links TRBV12-5 with TRBJ1-1, with D possibly TRBD1 on 5 matching bases. Per germline, CDR1 LGHNT and CDR2 FRNRAP. Between the trimmed V and J ends, which lost 9 bases and 3 bases, there was a span of 17 bases. The CDR3 has 14 residues. The whole variable domain, remainder taken from reference TRBV12-5 and TRBJ1-1, is DARVTQTPRHKVTEMGQEVTMRCQPILGHNTVFWYRQTMMQGLELLAYFRNRAPLDDSGMPKDRFSAEMPDATLATLKIQPSEPRDSAVYFCASSSGSSYTEAFFGQGTRLTVV.

Written as DNA, the CDR3 is TGTGCCAGCAGCTTGCCAGCGGGACAGGGGCTCCGGGAGCTGTTTTTT. Translated, it gives CASSLPAGQGLRELFF. V and J are TRBV5-4 and TRBJ2-2; the match to TRBD1 covers 10 bases. Trimming took 1 base from V and 9 from J; bases not matched to a gene: 9. Germline-derived CDR1 and CDR2 are SGHNT and YYREEE (reference sequence). The CDR3 runs to 16 residues.

The chain joins TRBV5-4 to TRBJ2-5; 10 nucleotides align to TRBD2. Unmatched junction bases numbered 3, after V lost 4 bases and J lost 6 bases. The CDR3 covers 13 residues. Germline V gene sequence: CDR1 SGHNT, CDR2 YYREEE (reference sequence). The CDR3 DNA follows: TGTGCCAGCAGCCGAGCGGGGGGGAAGACCCAGTACTTC. Translation: CASSRAGGKTQYF.

The chain has TRBV30 and TRBJ2-5; TRBD2 matches at 7 bases. CDR1 GTSNPN and CDR2 SVGIG come from the germline V gene (reference sequence). This CDR3 is built from 15 residues. The V gene end was trimmed by 2 bases and the J gene end by 2 bases; junction bases not matched to a gene: 8. Written as DNA, the CDR3 is TGTGCCTGGAGTAGGAGTAGCGGGTCTCAAGAGACCCAGTACTTC. Protein: CAWSRSSGSQETQYF.

V gene TRBV11-2 combines with J gene TRBJ2-3; a possible D gene is TRBD1 (6 bases). CDR1 is SGHAT, CDR2 FQNNGV, per germline. The CDR3 is made up of 15 amino acids. Trimming stripped 5 bases from V and 0 bases from J, with 12 bases between. CDR3 amino acids: CASSPRGGSTDTQYF. The CDR3 DNA is TGTGCCAGCAGCCCCCGAGGGGGTAGCACAGATACGCAGTATTTT. The complete variable domain, with remaining parts taken from reference TRBV11-2 and TRBJ2-3, reads EAGVAQSPRYKIIEKRQSVAFWCNPISGHATLYWYQQILGQGPKLLIQFQNNGVVDDSQLPKDRFSAERLKGVDSTLKIQPAKLEDSAVYLCASSPRGGSTDTQYFGPGTRLTVL.

This chain joins TRBV10-3 and TRBJ1-5; tentatively, D is TRBD1 (5 bases). Per germline, CDR1 ENHRY and CDR2 SYGVKD. This CDR3 has 14 amino acids. V lost 2 bases and J lost 4, with 9 bases in between. CDR3 bases: TGTGCCATCAGTGAGGTGGGGGGGAATCAGCCCCAGCATTTT. This codes for CAISEVGGNQPQHF.

The rearrangement links TRBV19 to TRBJ2-7; D may be TRBD1 (5 bases). Trimming removed 1 base from V and 2 bases from J, with 12 bases in between. The V gene's germline CDR1 is LNHDA and CDR2 SQIVND (reference sequence). This CDR3 has 15 residues. Written as DNA, the CDR3 is TGTGCCAGTAGTATAGGACAGATCCCTACCTACGAGCAGTACTTC. Protein sequence: CASSIGQIPTYEQYF.

The rearrangement links TRBV27 to TRBJ1-1, with 7 bases aligning to TRBD1. The CDR3 runs to 15 residues. The germline V gene has CDR1 MNHEY and CDR2 SMNVEV (reference sequence). With 5 bases clipped from V and 7 bases from J, the junction kept 13 bases outside the gene matches. The CDR3: CASSLRDRAPGEAFF. CDR3 in DNA: TGTGCCAGCAGTCTCCGGGACAGAGCCCCCGGTGAAGCTTTCTTT.

The rearrangement joins TRBV11-3 to TRBJ2-1; tentative D call: TRBD2 (6 bases). This CDR3 is 15 amino acids long. CDR1 and CDR2 (germline): SGHNT, YENEEA. Trimming took 0 bases from V and 6 from J, leaving 12 bases between them. The CDR3 DNA sequence: TGTGCCAGCAGCTTAGATGGGGCAGCGGGCAATGAGCAGTTCTTC. Residues: CASSLDGAAGNEQFF.

The gene calls are TRBV5-1 and TRBJ2-1; tentative D call: TRBD1 (6 bases). The CDR3 loop spans 14 amino acids. Germline lookup yields CDR1 SGHRS and CDR2 YFSETQ. Trimming stripped 0 bases from V and 9 bases from J, with 13 bases between. The CDR3 loop is CASSLVQGSGEQFF. CDR3 DNA sequence: TGCGCCAGCAGCTTGGTACAGGGTTCTGGTGAGCAGTTCTTC.

J is TRBJ1-5 and V is TRBV28; 11 bases line up with TRBD1. The CDR3 loop spans 15 amino acids. Germline loops: CDR1 MDHEN, CDR2 SYDVKM. With 5 bases clipped from V and 4 bases from J, the junction kept 4 bases outside the gene matches. CDR3 DNA: TGTGCCAGCAGTGACGGGACAGGGGGAAATCAGCCCCAGCATTTT. Its translation is CASSDGTGGNQPQHF.

V gene TRBV7-6 combines with J gene TRBJ1-6; D perhaps matches TRBD1 (5 bases). CDR1 SGHVS and CDR2 FNYEAQ come from the germline V gene. This CDR3 has 15 residues. Trimming shortened V by 3 bases and J by 8 bases, and 14 bases separated the two germline ends. The CDR3 loop reads CASSFGGGSDSPLHF. The CDR3 DNA reads as TGTGCCAGCAGCTTTGGGGGGGGTTCTGATTCACCCCTCCACTTT.